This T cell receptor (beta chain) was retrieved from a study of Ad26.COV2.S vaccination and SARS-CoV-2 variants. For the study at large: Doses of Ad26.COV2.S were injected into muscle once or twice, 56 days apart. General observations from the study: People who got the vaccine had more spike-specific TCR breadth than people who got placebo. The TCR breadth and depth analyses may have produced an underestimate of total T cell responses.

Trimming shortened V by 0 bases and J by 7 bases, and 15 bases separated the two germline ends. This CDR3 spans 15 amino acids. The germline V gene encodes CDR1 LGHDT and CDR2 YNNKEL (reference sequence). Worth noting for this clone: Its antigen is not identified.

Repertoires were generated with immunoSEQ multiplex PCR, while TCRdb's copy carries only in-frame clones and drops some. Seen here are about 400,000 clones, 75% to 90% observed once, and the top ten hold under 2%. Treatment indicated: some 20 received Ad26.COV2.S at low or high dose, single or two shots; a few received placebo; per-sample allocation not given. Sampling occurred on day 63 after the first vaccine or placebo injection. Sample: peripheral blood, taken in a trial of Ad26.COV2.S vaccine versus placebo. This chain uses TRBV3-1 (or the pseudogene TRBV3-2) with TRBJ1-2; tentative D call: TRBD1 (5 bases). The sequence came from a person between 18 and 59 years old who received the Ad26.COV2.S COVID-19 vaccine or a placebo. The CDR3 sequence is CASSQDPSGLRGYTF. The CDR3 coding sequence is TGTGCCAGCAGCCAAGACCCTTCGGGGCTACGTGGCTACACCTTC.